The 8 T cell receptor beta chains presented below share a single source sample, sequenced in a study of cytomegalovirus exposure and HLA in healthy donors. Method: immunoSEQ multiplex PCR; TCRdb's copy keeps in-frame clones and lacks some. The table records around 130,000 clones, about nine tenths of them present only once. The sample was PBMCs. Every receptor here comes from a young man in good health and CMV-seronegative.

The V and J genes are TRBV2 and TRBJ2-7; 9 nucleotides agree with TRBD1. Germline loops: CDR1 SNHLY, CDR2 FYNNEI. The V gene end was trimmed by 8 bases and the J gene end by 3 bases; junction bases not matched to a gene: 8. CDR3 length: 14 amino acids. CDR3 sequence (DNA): TGTGCCAGCCATTACAGGGGGCGCAACTACGAGCAGTACTTC. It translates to CASHYRGRNYEQYF. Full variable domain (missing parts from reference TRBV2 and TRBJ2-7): EPEVTQTPSHQVTQMGQEVILRCVPISNHLYFYWYRQILGQKVEFLVSFYNNEISEKSEIFDDQFSVERPDGSNFTLKIRSTKLEDSAMYFCASHYRGRNYEQYFGPGTRLTVT.

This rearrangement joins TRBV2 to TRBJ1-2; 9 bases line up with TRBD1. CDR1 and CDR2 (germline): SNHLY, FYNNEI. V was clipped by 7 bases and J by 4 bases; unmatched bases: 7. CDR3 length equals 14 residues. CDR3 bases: TGTGCCAGCACCTTGGGGACAGGGCCCTATGGCTACACCTTC. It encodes CASTLGTGPYGYTF.

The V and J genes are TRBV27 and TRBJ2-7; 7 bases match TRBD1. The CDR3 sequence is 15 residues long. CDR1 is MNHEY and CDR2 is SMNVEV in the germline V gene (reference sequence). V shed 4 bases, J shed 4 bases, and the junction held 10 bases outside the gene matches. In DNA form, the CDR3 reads TGTGCCAGCAGTTACCGGGACAGTCTTATGTACGAGCAGTACTTC. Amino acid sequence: CASSYRDSLMYEQYF.

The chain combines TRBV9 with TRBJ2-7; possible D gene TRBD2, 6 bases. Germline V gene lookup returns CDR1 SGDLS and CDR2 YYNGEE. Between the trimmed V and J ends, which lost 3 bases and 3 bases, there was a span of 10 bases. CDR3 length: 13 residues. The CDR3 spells CASSEGTFYEQYF. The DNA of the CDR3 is TGTGCCAGCAGCGAGGGGACTTTCTACGAGCAGTACTTC.

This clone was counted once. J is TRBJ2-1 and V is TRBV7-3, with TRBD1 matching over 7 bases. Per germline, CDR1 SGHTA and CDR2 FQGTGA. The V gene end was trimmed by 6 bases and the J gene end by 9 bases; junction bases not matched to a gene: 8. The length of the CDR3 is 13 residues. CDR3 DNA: TGTGCCAGCAGAATGACAGGGTCGGGTGAGCAGTTCTTC. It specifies CASRMTGSGEQFF.

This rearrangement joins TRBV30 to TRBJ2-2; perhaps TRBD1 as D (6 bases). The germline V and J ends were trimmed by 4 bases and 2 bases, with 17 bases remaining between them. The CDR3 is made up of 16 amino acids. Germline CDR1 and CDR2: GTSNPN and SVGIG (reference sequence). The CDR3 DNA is TGTGCCTGGAACGGGACACCGGACCCCAACACCGGGGAGCTGTTTTTT. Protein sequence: CAWNGTPDPNTGELFF.

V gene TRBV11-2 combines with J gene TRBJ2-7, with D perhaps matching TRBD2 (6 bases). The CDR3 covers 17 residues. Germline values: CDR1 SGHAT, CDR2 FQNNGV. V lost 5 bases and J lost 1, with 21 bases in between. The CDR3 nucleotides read TGTGCCAGCAGCACCGCTGGGGGGTCGAAATTTTCCTACGAGCAGTACTTC. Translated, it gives CASSTAGGSKFSYEQYF.

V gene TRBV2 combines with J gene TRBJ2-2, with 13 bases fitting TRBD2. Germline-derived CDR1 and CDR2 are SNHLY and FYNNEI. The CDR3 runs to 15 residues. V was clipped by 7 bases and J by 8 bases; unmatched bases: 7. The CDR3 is CASIGLAGAIGELFF. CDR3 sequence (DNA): TGTGCCAGCATCGGACTAGCGGGAGCTATTGGGGAGCTGTTTTTT.